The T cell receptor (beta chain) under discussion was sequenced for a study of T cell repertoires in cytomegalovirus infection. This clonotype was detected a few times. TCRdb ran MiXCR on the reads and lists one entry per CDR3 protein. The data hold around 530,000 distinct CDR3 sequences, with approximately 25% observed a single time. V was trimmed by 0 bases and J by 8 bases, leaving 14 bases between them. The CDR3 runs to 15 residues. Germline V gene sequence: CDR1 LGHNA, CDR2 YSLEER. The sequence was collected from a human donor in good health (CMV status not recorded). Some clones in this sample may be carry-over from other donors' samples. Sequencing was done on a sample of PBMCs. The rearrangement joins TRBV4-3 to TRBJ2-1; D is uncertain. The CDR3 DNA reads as TGCGCCAGCAGCCAAGAGTGGAGTGGAATGTATGAGCAGTTCTTC. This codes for CASSQEWSGMYEQFF.